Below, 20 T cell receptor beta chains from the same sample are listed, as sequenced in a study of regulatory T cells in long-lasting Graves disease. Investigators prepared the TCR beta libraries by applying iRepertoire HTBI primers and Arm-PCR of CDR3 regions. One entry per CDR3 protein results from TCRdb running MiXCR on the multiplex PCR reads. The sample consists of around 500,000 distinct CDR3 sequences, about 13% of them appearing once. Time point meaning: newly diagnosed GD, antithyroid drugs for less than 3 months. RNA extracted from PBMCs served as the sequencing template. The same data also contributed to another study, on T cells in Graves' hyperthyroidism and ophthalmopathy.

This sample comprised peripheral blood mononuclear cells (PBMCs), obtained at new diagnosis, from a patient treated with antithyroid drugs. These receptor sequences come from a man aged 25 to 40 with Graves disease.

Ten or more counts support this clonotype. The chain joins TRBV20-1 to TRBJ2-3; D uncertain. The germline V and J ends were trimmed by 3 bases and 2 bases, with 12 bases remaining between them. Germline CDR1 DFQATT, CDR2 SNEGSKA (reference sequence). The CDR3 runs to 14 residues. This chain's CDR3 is CSASRQSLTDTQYF. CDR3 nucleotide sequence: TGCAGTGCTAGTCGGCAAAGTCTCACAGATACGCAGTATTTT.

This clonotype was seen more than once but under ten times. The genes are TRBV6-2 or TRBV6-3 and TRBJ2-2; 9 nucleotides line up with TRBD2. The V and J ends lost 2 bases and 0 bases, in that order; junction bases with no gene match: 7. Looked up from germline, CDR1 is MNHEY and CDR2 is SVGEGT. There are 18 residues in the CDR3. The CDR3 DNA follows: TGTGCCAGCAGTTACGCGGCTAGCGGGGATTCGAACACCGGGGAGCTGTTTTTT. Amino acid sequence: CASSYAASGDSNTGELFF.

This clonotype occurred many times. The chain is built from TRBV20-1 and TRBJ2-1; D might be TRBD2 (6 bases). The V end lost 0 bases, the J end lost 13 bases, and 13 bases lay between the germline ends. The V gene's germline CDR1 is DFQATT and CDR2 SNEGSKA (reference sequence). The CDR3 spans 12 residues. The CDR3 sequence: CSARDGAGPQFF. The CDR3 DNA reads TGCAGTGCTAGAGATGGGGCGGGGCCCCAGTTCTTC.

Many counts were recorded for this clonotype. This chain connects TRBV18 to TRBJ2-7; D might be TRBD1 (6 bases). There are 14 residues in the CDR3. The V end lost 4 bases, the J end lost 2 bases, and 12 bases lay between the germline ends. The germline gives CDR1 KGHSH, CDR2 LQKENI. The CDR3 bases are TGTGCCAGCTCACGGCAGGGGTTTACCTACGAGCAGTACTTC. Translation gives CASSRQGFTYEQYF.

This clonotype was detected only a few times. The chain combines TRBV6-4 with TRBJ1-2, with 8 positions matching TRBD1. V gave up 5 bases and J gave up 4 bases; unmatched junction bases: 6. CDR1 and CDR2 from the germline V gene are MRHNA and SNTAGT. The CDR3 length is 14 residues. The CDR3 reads CASSSPQGVYGYTF. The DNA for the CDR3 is TGTGCCAGCAGTTCCCCACAGGGGGTCTATGGCTACACCTTC.

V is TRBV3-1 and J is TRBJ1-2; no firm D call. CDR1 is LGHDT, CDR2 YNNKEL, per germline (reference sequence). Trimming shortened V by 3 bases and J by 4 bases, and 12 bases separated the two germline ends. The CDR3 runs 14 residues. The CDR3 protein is CASSQPTRLYGYTF. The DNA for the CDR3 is TGTGCCAGCAGCCAGCCCACCCGCCTCTATGGCTACACCTTC.

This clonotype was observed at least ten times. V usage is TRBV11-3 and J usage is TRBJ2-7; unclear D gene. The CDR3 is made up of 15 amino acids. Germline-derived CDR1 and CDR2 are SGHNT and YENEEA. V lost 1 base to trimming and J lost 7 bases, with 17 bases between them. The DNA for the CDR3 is TGTGCCAGCAGCTTAGGATACCGCACCGATGGGGAGCAGTACTTC. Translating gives CASSLGYRTDGEQYF.

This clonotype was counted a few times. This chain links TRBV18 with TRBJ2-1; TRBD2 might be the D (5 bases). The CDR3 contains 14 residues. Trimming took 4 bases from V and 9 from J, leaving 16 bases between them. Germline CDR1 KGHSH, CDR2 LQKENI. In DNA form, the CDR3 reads TGTGCCAGCTCACGCCCCGGGAAGAATGGTGAGCAGTTCTTC. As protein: CASSRPGKNGEQFF.

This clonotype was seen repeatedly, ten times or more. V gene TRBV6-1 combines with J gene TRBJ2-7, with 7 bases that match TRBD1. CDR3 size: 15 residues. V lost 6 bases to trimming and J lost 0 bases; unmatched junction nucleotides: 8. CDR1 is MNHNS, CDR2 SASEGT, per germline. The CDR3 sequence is CASRKGGSGSYEQYF. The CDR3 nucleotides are TGTGCCAGCAGAAAAGGGGGCAGCGGCTCCTACGAGCAGTACTTC.

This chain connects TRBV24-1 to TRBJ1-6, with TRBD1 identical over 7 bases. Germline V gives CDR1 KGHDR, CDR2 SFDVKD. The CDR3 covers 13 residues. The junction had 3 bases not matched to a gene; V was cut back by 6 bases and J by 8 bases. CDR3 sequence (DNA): TGTGCCACCAGTAACCAGGGGGATTCACCCCTCCACTTT. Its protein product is CATSNQGDSPLHF.

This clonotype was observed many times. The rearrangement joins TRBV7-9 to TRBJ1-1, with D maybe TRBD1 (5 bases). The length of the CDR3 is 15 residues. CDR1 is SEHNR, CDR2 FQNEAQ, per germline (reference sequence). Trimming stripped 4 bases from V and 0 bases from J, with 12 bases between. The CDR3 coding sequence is TGTGCCAGCAGCTCATCAGGGACGGTGAACACTGAAGCTTTCTTT. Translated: CASSSSGTVNTEAFF. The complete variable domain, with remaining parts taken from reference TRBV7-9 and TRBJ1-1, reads DTGVSQNPRHKITKRGQNVTFRCDPISEHNRLYWYRQTLGQGPEFLTYFQNEAQLEKSRLLSDRFSAERPKGSFSTLEIQRTEQGDSAMYLCASSSSGTVNTEAFFGQGTRLTVV.

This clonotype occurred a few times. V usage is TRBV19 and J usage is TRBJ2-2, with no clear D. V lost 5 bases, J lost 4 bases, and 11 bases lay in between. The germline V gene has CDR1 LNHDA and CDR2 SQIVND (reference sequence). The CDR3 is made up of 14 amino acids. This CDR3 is CASSRQTGTGELFF. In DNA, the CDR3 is TGTGCCAGTAGTCGCCAGACGGGCACCGGGGAGCTGTTTTTT.

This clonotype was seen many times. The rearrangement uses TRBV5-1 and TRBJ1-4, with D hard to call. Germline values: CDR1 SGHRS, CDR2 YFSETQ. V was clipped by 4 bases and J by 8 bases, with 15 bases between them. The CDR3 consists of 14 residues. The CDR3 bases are TGCGCCAGCAGCCCCCGGCCAGCGACGGAAAAACTGTTTTTT. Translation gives CASSPRPATEKLFF.

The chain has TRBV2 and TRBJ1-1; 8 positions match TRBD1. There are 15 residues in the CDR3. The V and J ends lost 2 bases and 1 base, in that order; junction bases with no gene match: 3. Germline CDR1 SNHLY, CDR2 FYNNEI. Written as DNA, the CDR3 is TGTGCCAGCAGTGAAAAGGGACAGGCGAACACTGAAGCTTTCTTT. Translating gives CASSEKGQANTEAFF.

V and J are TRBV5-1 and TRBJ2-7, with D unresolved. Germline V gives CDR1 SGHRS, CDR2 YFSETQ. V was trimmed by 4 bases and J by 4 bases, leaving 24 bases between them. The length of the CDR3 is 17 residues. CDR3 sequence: CASSQRAGPELGYEQYF. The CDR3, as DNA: TGCGCCAGCAGCCAACGGGCTGGGCCCGAGCTAGGGTACGAGCAGTACTTC.

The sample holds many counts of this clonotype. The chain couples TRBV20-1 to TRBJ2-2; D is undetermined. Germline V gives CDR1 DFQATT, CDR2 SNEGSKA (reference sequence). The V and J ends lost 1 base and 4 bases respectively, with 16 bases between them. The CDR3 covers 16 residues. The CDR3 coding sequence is TGCAGTGCTAGAGCTATGAGTGGAGTGGGCACCGGGGAGCTGTTTTTT. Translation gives CSARAMSGVGTGELFF.

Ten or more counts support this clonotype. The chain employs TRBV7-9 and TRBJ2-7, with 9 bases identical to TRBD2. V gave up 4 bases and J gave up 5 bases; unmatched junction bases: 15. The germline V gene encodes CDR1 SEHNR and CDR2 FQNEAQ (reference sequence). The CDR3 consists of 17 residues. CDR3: CASSSLGGSGRRNEQYF. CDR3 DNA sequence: TGTGCCAGCAGCTCCCTAGGGGGTAGCGGGAGACGAAACGAGCAGTACTTC. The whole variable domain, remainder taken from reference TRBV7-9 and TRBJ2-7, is DTGVSQNPRHKITKRGQNVTFRCDPISEHNRLYWYRQTLGQGPEFLTYFQNEAQLEKSRLLSDRFSAERPKGSFSTLEIQRTEQGDSAMYLCASSSLGGSGRRNEQYFGPGTRLTVT.

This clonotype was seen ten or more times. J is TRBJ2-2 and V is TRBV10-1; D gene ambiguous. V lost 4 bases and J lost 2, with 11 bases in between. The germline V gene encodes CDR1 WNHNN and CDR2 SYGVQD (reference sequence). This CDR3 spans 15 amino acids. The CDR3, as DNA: TGCGCCAGCAGTGCTACTTCCACTAACACCGGGGAGCTGTTTTTT. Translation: CASSATSTNTGELFF.

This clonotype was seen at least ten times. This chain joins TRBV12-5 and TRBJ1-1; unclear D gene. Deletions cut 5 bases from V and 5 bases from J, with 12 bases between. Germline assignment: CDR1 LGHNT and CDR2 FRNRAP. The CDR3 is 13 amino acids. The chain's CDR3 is CASGISLGTEAFF. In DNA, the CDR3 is TGTGCTAGTGGTATCTCGCTAGGGACTGAAGCTTTCTTT.

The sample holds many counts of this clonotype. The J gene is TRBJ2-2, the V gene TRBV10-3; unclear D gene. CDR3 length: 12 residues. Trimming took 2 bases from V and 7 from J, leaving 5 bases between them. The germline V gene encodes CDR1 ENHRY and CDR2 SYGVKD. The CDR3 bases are TGTGCCATCAGTGAGGGGGTCGGGGAGCTGTTTTTT. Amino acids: CAISEGVGELFF.